The rows below give T cell receptor beta chains drawn from one sample of a study of beta chain features in type 1 diabetes. TCRdb's table, derived via immunoSEQ multiplex PCR, lists solely in-frame clones and lacks some. In the table there are fewer than 200,000 clones, about 8.1% of which are singletons. Input material: central memory CD4+ T cells from blood. The receptors shown here come from a young man in good health. Both conserved end residues are part of each CDR3. A D gene is named only where the DNA matches it firmly. A row's size may be missing; if present it is once, few, many or a size class.

d_call	v_call	clone_size	j_call	cdr3_nt	cdr3_aa
.	TRBV2	few	TRBJ1-5	TGTGCCAGCAACCCGAACTGGGCACAGCCCCAGCATTTT	CASNPNWAQPQHF
TRBD1	TRBV23-1	.	TRBJ2-7	TGCGCCAGCAGTCAGTCCGTCCCGAGGACAGGGGGCGTATCCCCCTACGAGCAGTACTTC	CASSQSVPRTGGVSPYEQYF
.	TRBV19	many	TRBJ2-5	TGTGCCAGTAGTATCGTCGACAGATGGGAGACCCAGTACTTC	CASSIVDRWETQYF
.	TRBV18	many	TRBJ1-1	TGTGCCAGCTCCCTCAGTGAATCTGAAGCTTTCTTT	CASSLSESEAFF
TRBD1	TRBV4-2	.	TRBJ2-4	TGTGCCAGCAGCCAAGTTAGGGGACAGGGATTAAACATTCAGTACTTC	CASSQVRGQGLNIQYF
TRBD2	TRBV19	.	TRBJ2-7	TGTGCCAGTAGTACCATCGGGACTACCCCCTACGAGCAGTACTTC	CASSTIGTTPYEQYF
.	TRBV29-1	.	TRBJ1-4	TGCGGCCTACAGGCAGATAATGAAAAACTGTTTTTT	CGLQADNEKLFF
TRBD2	TRBV4-3	.	TRBJ2-3	TGCGCCAGCAGCCAAATGTCTAGCGGGAGCACAGATACGCAGTATTTT	CASSQMSSGSTDTQYF
TRBD1	TRBV19	few	TRBJ2-1	TGTGCCAGTACCCGACAGGGACCCTTGGATGAGCAGTTCTTC	CASTRQGPLDEQFF
.	TRBV5-1	few	TRBJ1-1	TGCGCCAGCAGCTTGGCCGGACAGCTTGAAGCTTTCTTT	CASSLAGQLEAFF
TRBD2	TRBV18	few	TRBJ2-1	TGTGCCAGCTCACTTACGGCTAGCGGGATTAGGGATGAGCAGTTCTTC	CASSLTASGIRDEQFF
.	TRBV7-8	few	TRBJ2-7	TGTGCCAGCAGCTTAATATCAGTTTACGAGCAGTACTTC	CASSLISVYEQYF
.	TRBV5-1	.	TRBJ2-6	TGCGCCAGCAGCTTGGGTTCCACGAGCTCTGGGGCCAACGTCCTGACTTTC	CASSLGSTSSGANVLTF
.	TRBV6-6	.	TRBJ1-5	TGTGCCAGCATTATGGGGACACCTAGCAATCAGCCCCAGCATTTT	CASIMGTPSNQPQHF
TRBD1	TRBV6-6	few	TRBJ1-2	TGTGCCAGCAGCCCTCAGGTAGGGGGCAACAATGGCTACACCTTC	CASSPQVGGNNGYTF
TRBD1	TRBV6-5	.	TRBJ1-4	TGTGCCAGCAGTTACTCGAGAGGGGGCTCTGAAAAACTGTTTTTT	CASSYSRGGSEKLFF
.	TRBV5-1	few	TRBJ2-2	TGCGCCAGCAGCTCCAACACCGAGGGTACCGGGGAGCTGTTTTTT	CASSSNTEGTGELFF
.	TRBV4-1	few	TRBJ2-3	TGCGCCAGCAGCCAAGTCGGGGGGACACAAAATACGCAGTATTTT	CASSQVGGTQNTQYF
.	TRBV29-1	few	TRBJ1-2	TGCAGCGTTGTAGGGGATTACTATGGCTACACCTTC	CSVVGDYYGYTF
.	TRBV11-2	.	TRBJ1-2	TGTGCCAGCAGCTCTTACGGGACGGGGGGCTATGGCTACACCTTC	CASSSYGTGGYGYTF
TRBD2	TRBV6-5	.	TRBJ2-3	TGTGCCAGCCTCACTAGCGGGGGGGCCGGAGATACGCAGTATTTT	CASLTSGGAGDTQYF
TRBD1	TRBV5-1	.	TRBJ1-1	TGCGCCAGCAGCTACTCACAGGGGGGGAACACTGAAGCTTTCTTT	CASSYSQGGNTEAFF
TRBD1	TRBV7-2	.	TRBJ1-4	TGTGCCAGCAGCTCGCCAACAGGGGACAGTGAAAAACTGTTTTTT	CASSSPTGDSEKLFF
.	TRBV30	many	TRBJ1-5	TGTGCCTGGGGACTCCCTGGAAGGCGGCAGCCCCAGCATTTT	CAWGLPGRRQPQHF
TRBD1	TRBV7-9	.	TRBJ1-1	TGTGCCAGCAGCTTATTGGGACAGTTTTCTGAAGCTTTCTTT	CASSLLGQFSEAFF
TRBD2	TRBV30	few	TRBJ2-1	TGTGCCTGGAGTGTAGGCGGGAGTAACAATGAGCAGTTCTTC	CAWSVGGSNNEQFF
TRBD1	TRBV29-1	few	TRBJ1-4	TGCAGCGTTGTAACAGGGGGCGCTGGGGCGGGTGAAAAACTGTTTTTT	CSVVTGGAGAGEKLFF
TRBD2	TRBV4-2	few	TRBJ2-1	TGTGCCAGCAGCCAAGTAGGTCTAGCGGGCAATGAGCAGTTCTTC	CASSQVGLAGNEQFF
.	TRBV6-5	.	TRBJ1-5	TGTGCCAGCAGTTACAAGGCCGTGGGAGGGCCCCAGCATTTT	CASSYKAVGGPQHF
.	TRBV19	.	TRBJ1-2	TGTGCCACAGAGGTTGGCAGAAACTATGGCTACACCTTC	CATEVGRNYGYTF
TRBD1	TRBV2	few	TRBJ1-2	TGTGCCAGCAGTGGAACAGGGGATGACGGCTATGGCTACACCTTC	CASSGTGDDGYGYTF
TRBD2	TRBV2	few	TRBJ2-2	TGTGCCAGCAGCTTACTAGCGGGATCGGTCACCGGGGAGCTGTTTTTT	CASSLLAGSVTGELFF
TRBD2	TRBV11-3	.	TRBJ2-3	TGTGCCAGCAGCTTAGGAGGCGGGGGGTCCACAGATACGCAGTATTTT	CASSLGGGGSTDTQYF
.	TRBV27	few	TRBJ1-2	TGTGCCAGCAGTAAGGGGTCATCTACTAACTATGGCTACACCTTC	CASSKGSSTNYGYTF
.	TRBV28	.	TRBJ2-1	TGTGCCAGCAGTTTATCAGGGGCTGTACTCCATGAGCAGTTCTTC	CASSLSGAVLHEQFF
.	TRBV7-2	.	TRBJ1-1	TGTGCCAGCAGCTTAGAAGGGGAGAACACTGAAGCTTTCTTT	CASSLEGENTEAFF
.	TRBV9	.	TRBJ1-4	TGTGCCAGCAGCCCCGACAGCAGAACTAATGAAAAACTGTTTTTT	CASSPDSRTNEKLFF
.	TRBV6-1	.	TRBJ1-5	TGTGCCAGCAGTGAAATACGCCTAAGCAATCAGCCCCAGCATTTT	CASSEIRLSNQPQHF
.	TRBV5-6	few	TRBJ1-1	TGTGCCAGCAGCTTGGGTGGACAACAGTACACTGAAGCTTTCTTT	CASSLGGQQYTEAFF
TRBD2	TRBV5-1	few	TRBJ2-3	TGCGCCAGCAGCTCGAGCGGGAGGGCGGAGGCAGATACGCAGTATTTT	CASSSSGRAEADTQYF
TRBD1	TRBV5-1	.	TRBJ2-7	TGCGCCAGCAGCTCGAAACCACAGGGGCAGGGTAACGAGCAGTACTTC	CASSSKPQGQGNEQYF
.	TRBV19	.	TRBJ2-2	TGTGCCAGTAGTAAGAGAGGGTCCGGGTACACCGGGGAGCTGTTTTTT	CASSKRGSGYTGELFF
TRBD1	TRBV5-5	few	TRBJ1-6	TGTGCCAGCAGATCCCGGGACAGGAATTCACCCCTCCACTTT	CASRSRDRNSPLHF
TRBD2	TRBV30	.	TRBJ2-3	TGTGCCTGGACGAAGGCTAGCGGGCCTACAGATACGCAGTATTTT	CAWTKASGPTDTQYF
.	TRBV9	many	TRBJ1-5	TGTGCCGGCCCGCGGGGGCGGAGGTATAGCAATCAGCCCCAGCATTTT	CAGPRGRRYSNQPQHF
TRBD2	TRBV6-6	few	TRBJ2-1	TGTGCCAGCAGTAAAACTAGCGGGGGGGCCACTGAGCAGTTCTTC	CASSKTSGGATEQFF
.	TRBV25-1	few	TRBJ2-3	TGTGCCAGCAGAAAGAACTTACAGGGTGATACGCAGTATTTT	CASRKNLQGDTQYF
TRBD1	TRBV28	.	TRBJ2-7	TGTGCCAGCAGTTCAACCGGGACAGGCTACGAGCAGTACTTC	CASSSTGTGYEQYF
.	TRBV29-1	many	TRBJ1-4	TGCAGCGGATTAGAGGCAACTAATGAAAAACTGTTTTTT	CSGLEATNEKLFF
TRBD1	TRBV19	many	TRBJ1-5	TGTGCCAGTAGCTATACGGGACAGACCCGATCGTGGCCCCAGCATTTT	CASSYTGQTRSWPQHF
TRBD1	TRBV6-1	few	TRBJ2-2	TGTGCCAGCAGTGCCCAGGGGGCCGGGGAGCTGTTTTTT	CASSAQGAGELFF
.	TRBV5-4	few	TRBJ1-1	TGTGCCAGCAGCTTGGGGCAATCAAGAGGGAACACTGAAGCTTTCTTT	CASSLGQSRGNTEAFF